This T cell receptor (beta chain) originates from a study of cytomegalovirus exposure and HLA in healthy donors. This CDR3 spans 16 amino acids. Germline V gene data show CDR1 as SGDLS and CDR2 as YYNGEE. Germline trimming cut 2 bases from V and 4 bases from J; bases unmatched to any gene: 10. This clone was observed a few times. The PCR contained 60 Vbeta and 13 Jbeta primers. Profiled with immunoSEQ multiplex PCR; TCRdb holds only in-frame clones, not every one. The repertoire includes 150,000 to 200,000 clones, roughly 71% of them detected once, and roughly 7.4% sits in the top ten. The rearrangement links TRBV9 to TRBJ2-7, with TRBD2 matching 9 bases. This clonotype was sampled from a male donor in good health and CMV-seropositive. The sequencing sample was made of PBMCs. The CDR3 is CASSVSPSGVSYEQYF. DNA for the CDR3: TGTGCCAGCAGCGTGTCCCCTAGCGGGGTTTCTTACGAGCAGTACTTC.